A selection of T cell receptor beta chains follows, all from one sample in a study of T cells in Graves' hyperthyroidism and ophthalmopathy. Each CDR3 protein gets one entry after TCRdb re-called the multiplex PCR reads with MiXCR. The data show approximately 410,000 distinct CDR3 sequences, roughly an eighth seen once. Source material: blood. All receptors come from a woman aged 18-29 years with Graves' hyperthyroidism. CDR3s include the opening cysteine and the closing phenylalanine or tryptophan. D genes are given only for firm matches. Some rows mark clone size as missing; the rest say once, few, many or name a class of expanded clone.

size | J | V | D | CDR3 | DNA
. | TRBJ2-5 | TRBV5-6 | TRBD1 | CASSSIRDRGGETQYF | TGTGCCAGCAGCTCGATAAGGGACAGGGGTGGGGAGACCCAGTACTTC
few | TRBJ1-2 | TRBV12-3/TRBV12-4 | . | CASSFSGARYGYTF | TGTGCCAGCAGTTTTTCAGGGGCCAGATATGGCTACACCTTC
few | TRBJ1-5 | TRBV27 | TRBD1 | CASSVSTGGNQPQHF | TGTGCCAGCAGTGTGAGCACAGGGGGCAATCAGCCCCAGCATTTT
. | TRBJ2-7 | TRBV6-1 | . | CASSRAEGYEQYF | TGTGCCAGCAGCAGGGCGGAGGGATACGAGCAGTACTTC
. | TRBJ2-7 | TRBV6-9 | . | CASSYGESDEQYF | TGTGCCAGCAGTTACGGGGAGAGTGACGAGCAGTACTTC
many | TRBJ1-2 | TRBV12-3/TRBV12-4 | . | CASSSPSGGRHYGYTF | TGTGCCAGCAGTTCTCCCTCGGGCGGCCGCCACTATGGCTACACCTTC
. | TRBJ1-2 | TRBV6-5 | TRBD1 | CASSYSDRGRQGYGYTF | TGTGCCAGCAGTTACAGTGACAGGGGGCGCCAGGGATATGGCTACACCTTC
many | TRBJ2-1 | TRBV24-1 | TRBD2 | CATSGEGTNYNEQFF | TGTGCCACCAGTGGGGAGGGGACGAACTACAATGAGCAGTTCTTC
few | TRBJ2-1 | TRBV10-3 | . | CAISETWAGASYNEQFF | TGTGCCATCAGTGAGACTTGGGCAGGGGCCTCCTACAATGAGCAGTTCTTC
. | TRBJ1-4 | TRBV7-9 | TRBD1 | CASSLGPTTGVEEKLFF | TGTGCCAGCAGCTTAGGCCCCACGACAGGGGTAGAGGAAAAACTGTTTTTT
. | TRBJ2-5 | TRBV9 | TRBD2 | CASSVGASGRAQETQYF | TGTGCCAGCAGCGTAGGGGCTAGCGGGAGGGCCCAAGAGACCCAGTACTTC
many | TRBJ2-1 | TRBV20-1 | TRBD2 | CSAKPGLAGIYNEQFF | TGCAGTGCCAAACCCGGACTAGCGGGAATCTACAATGAGCAGTTCTTC
many | TRBJ2-3 | TRBV6-1 | . | CASRDLTDTQYF | TGTGCCAGCAGGGACCTCACAGATACGCAGTATTTT
few | TRBJ2-1 | TRBV9 | TRBD2 | CASSVRKGLAGGREQFF | TGTGCCAGCAGCGTGAGAAAGGGACTAGCGGGAGGAAGGGAGCAGTTCTTC
. | TRBJ1-4 | TRBV4-1 | TRBD1 | CASSQRTGTGDGKLFF | TGCGCCAGCAGCCAGAGAACCGGGACAGGGGATGGAAAACTGTTTTTT
. | TRBJ1-1 | TRBV29-1 | . | CSGITATEAFF | TGCAGCGGCATAACCGCAACTGAAGCTTTCTTT
. | TRBJ2-3 | TRBV6-6 | . | CASSYGTGADTQYF | TGTGCCAGCAGTTACGGTACGGGAGCAGATACGCAGTATTTT
. | TRBJ1-1 | TRBV10-2 | . | CASNFGQMNTEAFF | TGCGCCAGCAACTTTGGACAAATGAACACTGAAGCTTTCTTT
many | TRBJ2-1 | TRBV3-1 | . | CASSQGFSASSYNEQFF | TGTGCCAGCAGCCAAGGTTTTTCGGCCAGCTCCTACAATGAGCAGTTCTTC
many | TRBJ1-2 | TRBV12-3/TRBV12-4 | . | CASSLATRYSGYTF | TGTGCCAGCAGTTTAGCGACTCGGTACTCGGGCTACACCTTC
few | TRBJ1-4 | TRBV12-5 | TRBD1 | CASGQPPQGAIEKLFF | TGTGCTAGTGGACAACCCCCCCAGGGGGCGATCGAAAAACTGTTTTTT
. | TRBJ2-5 | TRBV2 | . | CASSYFRETQYF | TGTGCCAGCAGTTACTTTCGAGAGACCCAGTACTTC
many | TRBJ2-3 | TRBV7-2 | . | CASSPSRDTDTQYF | TGTGCCAGCAGCCCCAGCAGGGACACAGATACGCAGTATTTT
few | TRBJ2-5 | TRBV5-5 | TRBD1 | CASSIRQGAGETQYF | TGTGCCAGCAGCATACGACAGGGGGCCGGAGAGACCCAGTACTTC
many | TRBJ1-6 | TRBV3-1 | TRBD1 | CASSQGQGFSPLHF | TGTGCCAGCAGCCAAGGACAGGGGTTTTCACCCCTCCACTTT
. | TRBJ2-5 | TRBV5-1 | . | CASKEGRTWETQYF | TGCGCCAGCAAAGAGGGGAGGACTTGGGAGACCCAGTACTTC